This is a list of T cell receptor beta chains from one sample in a study of cytotoxic CD8 clonotypes in ibrutinib-treated CLL. Some clones are missing from TCRdb's copy, which holds only in-frame ones; the method was immunoSEQ multiplex PCR. Found here are 190,000 or so clones, approximately 68% of them singletons; the top ten hold roughly 13%. The source material was PBMCs, sampled after 24 months of ibrutinib treatment. The receptors were gathered from a human donor with chronic lymphocytic leukemia. Both conserved end residues are part of each CDR3. D genes are given only for firm matches. For some rows the clone size is stated as once, few or many, or as a class when expanded; others skip it.

. . TRBJ2-7 TRBV28 TGTGCCAGCAGCCTACTCTACGAGCAGTACTTC CASSLLYEQYF
. . TRBJ2-7 TRBV19 TGTGCCAGTAGTATGGGGTCTTCGGCGGGACCGACCTACGAGCAGTACTTC CASSMGSSAGPTYEQYF
. TRBD2 TRBJ2-7 TRBV5-6 TGTGCCAGCAGCTTGCAACTAGCGGTTAAATACGAGCAGTACTTC CASSLQLAVKYEQYF
few . TRBJ2-1 TRBV6-5 TGTGCCAGCAGTTACCAGGTGGGGCCCTACAATGAGCAGTTCTTC CASSYQVGPYNEQFF
. TRBD2 TRBJ2-1 TRBV7-2 TGTGCCAGCAGCTTAGACAGCGGGGGCCCCTACAATGAGCAGTTCTTC CASSLDSGGPYNEQFF
once . TRBJ2-7 TRBV21-1 TGTGCCAGCAGCAAAGTGGGACAGTCGTACGAGCAGTACTTC CASSKVGQSYEQYF
. TRBD2 TRBJ2-1 TRBV7-9 TGTGCCAGCAGCACGACCGGGACTAGCGGGAGGGCAGGTTACAATGAGCAGTTCTTC CASSTTGTSGRAGYNEQFF
. . TRBJ2-5 TRBV6-1 TGTGCCAGCAGTAGCGAAGAGACCCAGTACTTC CASSSEETQYF
once . TRBJ2-1 TRBV4-1 TGCGCCAGCAGCCAAGGAAGTAGTAATGAGCAGTTCTTC CASSQGSSNEQFF
. TRBD2 TRBJ2-3 TRBV9 TGTGCCAGCAGCGTAGGAGCTAGCGGGAGGGCCGCGGATACGCAGTATTTT CASSVGASGRAADTQYF
. . TRBJ2-2 TRBV10-1 TGCGCCAGCAGTGATCCGGGAGCGAACACCGGGGAGCTGTTTTTT CASSDPGANTGELFF
once . TRBJ2-7 TRBV15 TGTGCCACCAGCGGGCGGCAGAGCCCCTACGAGCAGTACTTC CATSGRQSPYEQYF
once . TRBJ2-7 TRBV6-1 TGTGCCAGCAGTGAAGTCGGAGGGAGCACCGAGCAGTACTTC CASSEVGGSTEQYF
. TRBD2 TRBJ2-1 TRBV5-1 TGCGCCAGCAGCGCTAGCGGGAGCCGCTACAATGAGCAGTTCTTC CASSASGSRYNEQFF
once TRBD2 TRBJ2-7 TRBV10-1 TGCGCCAGCAGTGCGGGACTACCCTACGAGCAGTACTTC CASSAGLPYEQYF
. TRBD1 TRBJ2-7 TRBV9 TGTGCCAGCAGCGGGACGGACAGGAGCTACGAGCAGTACTTC CASSGTDRSYEQYF
. TRBD1 TRBJ2-5 TRBV19 TGTGCCAGTAGTAAAGGACAGGGTGATTTAGAGACCCAGTACTTC CASSKGQGDLETQYF
. TRBD1 TRBJ2-7 TRBV7-6 TGTGCCAGCAGCTTAGGGGCGGGACAGGGGATCTACGAGCAGTACTTC CASSLGAGQGIYEQYF
. . TRBJ1-3 TRBV29-1 TGCAGCGGTGGTAACAGGGTAGGATCTGGAAACACCATATATTTT CSGGNRVGSGNTIYF
. . TRBJ2-7 TRBV27 TGTGCCAGCAGAGTCCGACGCCGGGGTTTATACGAGCAGTACTTC CASRVRRRGLYEQYF
. . TRBJ2-3 TRBV2 TGTGCCAGCAGTGAAAGGCCCGGGGGTACGCAGTATTTT CASSERPGGTQYF
. . TRBJ2-1 TRBV4-3 TGCGCCAGCAGCCAGGATCAGGTCCCCTACAATGAGCAGTTCTTC CASSQDQVPYNEQFF
. . TRBJ1-1 TRBV7-8 TGTGCCAGCAGCTCCCCGACAGGTTTTAGCACTGAAGCTTTCTTT CASSSPTGFSTEAFF
. . TRBJ2-5 TRBV10-3 TGTGCCATCAGTGAGGTCCCCGGTGGGACCCAGTACTTC CAISEVPGGTQYF
. TRBD1 TRBJ2-6 TRBV15 TGTGCCTCGTCGACAGGGGGCGCTGGGGCCAACGTCCTGACTTTC CASSTGGAGANVLTF
few . TRBJ2-6 TRBV27 TGTGCCAGCAGTTTAGCCTCCTATACGGTGATAGGGGCCAACGTCCTGACTTTC CASSLASYTVIGANVLTF
few . TRBJ1-5 TRBV7-9 TGTGCCAGCAGCTTACAGGGATATCAGCCCCAGCATTTT CASSLQGYQPQHF
. TRBD2 TRBJ2-3 TRBV2 TGTGCCAGCAGTGAAGTTGCGGGAGTACCAGATACGCAGTATTTT CASSEVAGVPDTQYF
few TRBD1 TRBJ1-2 TRBV2 TGTGCCAGCCATCGACAGGGGGCAGGCTATGGCTACACCTTC CASHRQGAGYGYTF
. TRBD1 TRBJ2-1 TRBV19 TGTGCCAGTAGTTTCGGACAGGGGACTTACAATGAGCAGTTCTTC CASSFGQGTYNEQFF
few . TRBJ1-2 TRBV2 TGTGCCAGACAGGGTATTGCGGGCTACACCTTC CARQGIAGYTF
few . TRBJ1-5 TRBV10-2 TGCGCCAGCACACCGTACGTCGGCCAGCCCCAGCATTTT CASTPYVGQPQHF
. TRBD2 TRBJ2-1 TRBV5-1 TGCGCCAGCAGCCCGTTCTCCCCGGGGAGGGCCCCCGAGCAGTTCTTC CASSPFSPGRAPEQFF
. . TRBJ1-2 TRBV5-1 TGCGCCAGCAGCTTGTGGGCAGGATATGGCTACACCTTC CASSLWAGYGYTF
. . TRBJ1-1 TRBV9 TGTGCCAGCAGCGTAGTGGAAATGAACACTGAAGCTTTCTTT CASSVVEMNTEAFF
. . TRBJ2-1 TRBV10-1 . CASSWDFGNEQFF
. . TRBJ2-1 TRBV7-2 TGTGCCAGCAGCTTCCGTTTCTTGGACAATGAGCAGTTCTTC CASSFRFLDNEQFF
. TRBD2 TRBJ2-3 TRBV28 TGTGCCAGCAGTCCACGACTAGCAGCTAGCACAGATACGCAGTATTTT CASSPRLAASTDTQYF
. TRBD2 TRBJ2-1 TRBV7-9 TGTGCCAGCAGCTTAACCCTAGCGGGAGCGGGTGAGCAGTTCTTC CASSLTLAGAGEQFF
. TRBD2 TRBJ2-7 TRBV19 TGTGCCAGTAGATTTCGTGAGGGACTAGCGGGAGGGCCCTCCGAGCAGTACTTC CASRFREGLAGGPSEQYF
once . TRBJ1-2 TRBV2 TGTGCCAGCAGGGCAAAGTTTTGGGACTTCAATGGCTACACCTTC CASRAKFWDFNGYTF
. TRBD1 TRBJ2-1 TRBV11-3 TGTGCCAGCAGTGGACAGGATTTCTACAATGAGCAGTTCTTC CASSGQDFYNEQFF
once . TRBJ1-1 TRBV28 TGTGCCAGCAGTTTTCGCGGGTTGTACACTGAAGCTTTCTTT CASSFRGLYTEAFF
. TRBD2 TRBJ2-1 TRBV4-3 TGCGCCAGCAGCCAAGCTCCTAGCGGGGTCTCCTACAATGAGCAGTTCTTC CASSQAPSGVSYNEQFF
once TRBD2 TRBJ2-3 TRBV13 TGTGCCAGCAGCCCCGGACTAGCGACAAGCACAGATACGCAGTATTTT CASSPGLATSTDTQYF
. TRBD1 TRBJ1-1 TRBV30 TGTGCCTGGCGACAGGGGATGAACACTGAAGCTTTCTTT CAWRQGMNTEAFF
few TRBD1 TRBJ2-7 TRBV18 TGTGCCAGCGCAGGGGGTGTCAGCTCCTACGAGCAGTACTTC CASAGGVSSYEQYF
. . TRBJ2-7 TRBV7-2 TGTGCCAGCAGCCCACGACGGGACGGCAATTTACGGTTCGTGTACGAGCAGTACTTC CASSPRRDGNLRFVYEQYF
. . TRBJ1-1 TRBV11-2 TGTGCCAGCAGCTTACAGGTTACTCCCGACTGGAAAGCTTTCTTT CASSLQVTPDWKAFF
. TRBD1 TRBJ2-1 TRBV15 TGTGCCACCAGCAGAGATTATGGGCAGGGGGCGGTTAATGAGCAGTTCTTC CATSRDYGQGAVNEQFF
. TRBD1 TRBJ1-5 TRBV5-1 TGCGCCAGCAGCTGGGGAACAGGGGAGGAACAGCCCCAGCATTTT CASSWGTGEEQPQHF
. TRBD1 TRBJ2-7 TRBV6-1 TGTGCCAGCAGTTTGAGAGGACAGGGGGCCTACGAGCAGTACTTC CASSLRGQGAYEQYF
. TRBD2 TRBJ2-1 TRBV6-5 TGTGCCAGCAGGATGGGACTACAGCAGTTCTTC CASRMGLQQFF
once TRBD1 TRBJ2-5 TRBV9 TGTGCCAGCAGCTCCGGGACAGGGGGGACCCAGTACTTC CASSSGTGGTQYF
. . TRBJ2-7 TRBV10-3 TGTGCCACGCTTGAGGATCTGATCTCCTACGAGCAGTACTTC CATLEDLISYEQYF
. TRBD1 TRBJ1-6 TRBV7-2 TGTGCCAGCAGCCGCGCCGGGACAGGGACTTCACCCCTCCACTTT CASSRAGTGTSPLHF
. TRBD1 TRBJ1-2 TRBV11-2 TGTGCCAGCAGCGCCGGACAGGGGTATGGCTACACCTTC CASSAGQGYGYTF
. . TRBJ1-2 TRBV11-3 TGTGCCAGCAGCTCCGGGGGGGTTTCTCATGGCTACACCTTC CASSSGGVSHGYTF
few . TRBJ2-7 TRBV6-1 TGTGCCAGCAGTGCAATTTCATACGAGCAGTACTTC CASSAISYEQYF
few . TRBJ1-2 TRBV7-2 TGTGCCAGCAGCTTAGCGGGACACAGTAACTATGGCTACACCTTC CASSLAGHSNYGYTF